A single sample is the source of the 17 T cell receptor beta chains below, sequenced in a study of OX40 agonist ivuxolimab in advanced cancers. Libraries were prepared by immunoSEQ multiplex PCR; TCRdb keeps only in-frame clonotypes and omits some of them. The sample lists over 65,000 clones; approximately 80% were seen once. The input for sequencing was CD4+ or CD8+ T cells sorted from blood, taken in a trial of the OX40 agonist ivuxolimab. These receptor sequences come from an adult with an advanced solid tumor such as melanoma, head and neck, liver or kidney cancer.

The chain uses TRBV5-1 and TRBJ2-1, with TRBD1 as a possible D gene (6 bases). The CDR3 loop spans 18 amino acids. Trimming left V 4 bases short and J 2 bases short, with 22 bases between. Germline V gene data show CDR1 as SGHRS and CDR2 as YFSETQ. The CDR3, as DNA: TGCGCCAGCAGCCCGACCCCCCCAGGCAGGGGAACCTACAATGAGCAGTTCTTC. Protein sequence: CASSPTPPGRGTYNEQFF.

This clone was counted only a few times. The chain has TRBV19 and TRBJ2-7; TRBD2 matches 10 bases. Germline CDR1 is LNHDA and CDR2 is SQIVND (reference sequence). Losses at the gene ends were 10 bases for V and 1 base for J; bases not matched to a gene: 13. This CDR3 is built from 16 residues. The CDR3 loop reads CATATFTSGTSYEQYF. DNA of the CDR3: TGTGCCACCGCAACCTTCACTAGCGGGACGTCCTACGAGCAGTACTTC.

J is TRBJ2-7 and V is TRBV4-3; D remains unclear. The CDR3 covers 13 residues. V lost 0 bases and J 4 bases, leaving 7 bases between the germline ends. CDR1 is LGHNA, CDR2 YSLEER, per germline. CDR3 region: CASSQDSDYEQYF. For the CDR3, the DNA is TGCGCCAGCAGCCAAGACTCTGATTACGAGCAGTACTTC.

This clone was found once. The V gene is TRBV6-1, the J gene TRBJ1-4, with D hard to call. The germline V gene has CDR1 MNHNS and CDR2 SASEGT. V dropped 8 bases and J dropped 5 bases, with 12 bases sitting between them. The CDR3 extends over 13 amino acids. This chain's CDR3 is CASQRAANEKLFF. As DNA, the CDR3 is TGTGCCAGCCAGAGGGCAGCCAATGAAAAACTGTTTTTT.

The chain employs TRBV5-1 and TRBJ2-3; 8 bases are a match to TRBD1. J gave up 7 bases and V 6 bases, and 10 bases lay outside the gene matches. The V gene's germline CDR1 is SGHRS and CDR2 YFSETQ. The CDR3 has 14 residues. CDR3 in DNA: TGCGCCAGCACCCCGGACAGGGAGGCGAATACGCAGTATTTT. Amino acids: CASTPDREANTQYF.

The V and J genes are TRBV19 and TRBJ1-2; the D gene is possibly TRBD1 (6 bases). Trimming removed 7 bases from V and 2 bases from J, with 17 bases in between. Germline V CDR1 and CDR2: LNHDA, SQIVND (reference sequence). This CDR3 region has 15 residues. CDR3 nucleotides: TGTGCCAGTACCCCTCCTGGGACACAAAACTATGGCTACACCTTC. It specifies CASTPPGTQNYGYTF.

The CDR3 nucleotides are TGTGCCAGCAGCCCAGTTTTGGGGAGCAAATCCTACGAGCAGTACTTC. Protein product: CASSPVLGSKSYEQYF. The gene calls are TRBV5-5 and TRBJ2-7, with D possibly TRBD2 on 5 matching bases. Trimming took off 4 bases at V and 1 base at J, with 18 bases between the two ends. This CDR3 region has 16 residues. Germline values: CDR1 SGHKS, CDR2 YYEKEE (reference sequence).

This clone has just one count. The V and J genes are TRBV5-4 and TRBJ2-1, with TRBD2 matching 9 bases. This CDR3 has 14 amino acids. Per germline, CDR1 SGHNT and CDR2 YYREEE (reference sequence). The trim removed 0 bases at V and 8 bases at J, leaving 3 bases unmatched. The CDR3 bases are TGTGCCAGCAGCTTGGATAGCGGGAGTCATGAGCAGTTCTTC. This encodes CASSLDSGSHEQFF. The full variable domain, its missing parts supplied by reference TRBV5-4 and TRBJ2-1, is ETGVTQSPTHLIKTRGQQVTLRCSSQSGHNTVSWYQQALGQGPQFIFQYYREEENGRGNFPPRFSGLQFPNYSSELNVNALELDDSALYLCASSLDSGSHEQFFGPGTRLTVL.

The V and J genes are TRBV5-1 and TRBJ2-3, with TRBD2 matching over 7 bases. Germline V lookup: CDR1 SGHRS, CDR2 YFSETQ. V lost 1 base to trimming and J lost 3 bases; unmatched junction nucleotides: 5. This CDR3 is built from 15 residues. The CDR3 loop is CASSLWAGVTDTQYF. The CDR3 DNA reads as TGCGCCAGCAGCTTGTGGGCGGGGGTTACAGATACGCAGTATTTT.

CDR3 loop: CASSLSLNTEAFF. The CDR3 DNA is TGTGCCAGCAGCTTATCCCTGAACACTGAAGCTTTCTTT. The V call is TRBV7-2, the J call TRBJ1-1; D remains ambiguous. Trimming took 2 bases from V and 0 from J, leaving 4 bases between them. This CDR3 comprises 13 residues. Per the germline V gene, CDR1 is SGHTA and CDR2 is FQGNSA.

The chain links TRBV9 to TRBJ1-1, with 8 bases aligning to TRBD1. The germline V gene encodes CDR1 SGDLS and CDR2 YYNGEE. The CDR3 contains 15 residues. The junction had 6 bases not matched to a gene; V was cut back by 4 bases and J by 1 base. CDR3 loop: CASSPQGQANTEAFF. DNA for the CDR3: TGTGCCAGCAGCCCACAGGGACAGGCGAACACTGAAGCTTTCTTT.

The CDR3 DNA sequence: TGTGCCAGCAGCAGGGGACAGTCCACCGGGGAGCTGTTTTTT. Translating it yields CASSRGQSTGELFF. The genes are TRBV14 and TRBJ2-2, with 7 bases matching TRBD1. Germline values: CDR1 SGHDN, CDR2 FVKESK. CDR3 length equals 14 residues. J gave up 4 bases and V 5 bases, and 4 bases lay outside the gene matches.

This sequence joins TRBV5-1 and TRBJ2-6; tentative D call: TRBD1 (6 bases). The CDR3 is made up of 17 amino acids. Trimming took 3 bases from V and 4 from J, leaving 17 bases between them. CDR1 and CDR2 from the germline V gene are SGHRS and YFSETQ. Here the CDR3 DNA reads TGCGCCAGCAGCTGGGGGCCAGGGACGGTCGGGGCCAACGTCCTGACTTTC. Its translation: CASSWGPGTVGANVLTF.

The rearrangement uses TRBV28 and TRBJ2-3, with unresolved D. Germline V gene data show CDR1 as MDHEN and CDR2 as SYDVKM. The CDR3 length is 12 residues. Trimming took off 5 bases at V and 12 bases at J, with 15 bases between the two ends. CDR3 sequence reads: CASSKGFIYQYF. The CDR3 DNA reads TGTGCCAGCAGTAAAGGGTTCATTTATCAGTATTTT.

The chain joins TRBV5-4 to TRBJ1-1; 8 bases fit TRBD1. Germline loops: CDR1 SGHNT, CDR2 YYREEE (reference sequence). With V trimmed by 4 bases and J by 11 bases, 7 bases remained unmatched. The CDR3 extends over 12 amino acids. The CDR3 DNA sequence: TGTGCCAGCAGCAAACCGGACAGGGAGGCTTTCTTT. Its protein is CASSKPDREAFF.

The V call is TRBV7-2, the J call TRBJ2-3; 13 nucleotides match TRBD2. The CDR3 contains 16 residues. V lost 4 bases and J lost 6; bases outside the gene matches: 7. The V gene's germline CDR1 is SGHTA and CDR2 FQGNSA. CDR3 sequence: CASSWGLAGPGDTQYF. The CDR3 bases are TGTGCCAGCAGCTGGGGACTAGCGGGGCCAGGGGATACGCAGTATTTT.

The CDR3 DNA reads TGTGCCAGCAGCGTCGGGACAGGGGGCCAAGAGACCCAGTACTTC. Translated: CASSVGTGGQETQYF. The chain uses TRBV11-2 and TRBJ2-5, with 11 bases aligning to TRBD1. The germline V gene encodes CDR1 SGHAT and CDR2 FQNNGV. J lost 1 base, V lost 5 bases, and 3 bases had no gene match. This CDR3 spans 15 amino acids.